By sample fraction, the clone carrying this TCR beta chain is medium-sized. Its antigen is unknown. Libraries of TCR beta came from iRepertoire HTBI primers plus Arm-PCR of CDR3 regions. TCRdb fed the multiplex PCR reads into MiXCR, producing one record per CDR3 protein. The sample carries some 250,000 distinct CDR3 sequences, around 20% recorded once. The germline V and J ends were trimmed by 3 bases and 0 bases, with 12 bases remaining between them. The germline V gene has CDR1 MNHNS and CDR2 SASEGT. The CDR3 totals 15 residues. Time point specified: newly diagnosed GD, antithyroid drugs for less than 3 months. PBMC RNA was the source of the TCR library. American Thyroid Association guidelines defined Graves' disease diagnosis. This sample is part of a study of regulatory T cells in long-lasting Graves disease. Overall study results and limits: Accuracy might have suffered from few samples. Newly diagnosed disease favored TRBV20-1 and TRBJ2-1 over persistent disease.

The source material was peripheral blood mononuclear cells (PBMCs), sampled at new diagnosis, from a patient treated with antithyroid drugs. This TCR was recovered from a female donor with Graves disease. V gene TRBV6-1 combines with J gene TRBJ2-7; no reliable D call. The CDR3, as DNA: TGTGCCAGCAGTGACCCAGGTGGGGACTCCTACGAGCAGTACTTC. It codes for CASSDPGGDSYEQYF.